The text below deals with one T cell receptor beta chain. The antigen this receptor binds is unknown. No base quality information exists; no much larger clone differs at one position. In total, more than 500 healthy bone marrow donors made up the cohort. Cohort members were all nominally healthy when sampled, although unrecorded immune exposures were likely present. The donor tested CMV seronegative, placing the donor among the roughly 400 seronegative members of the cohort. Every donor gave a peripheral blood sample, and the peripheral blood mononuclear cells from that sample were used for TCR beta sequencing. Genomic DNA extraction from the blood cell samples was performed with the Qiagen DNeasy Blood Extraction Kit. These data are taken from a study of cytomegalovirus exposure and HLA in healthy donors (dated 2017 in TCRdb). Turning to the overall study: An earlier analysis of some 550 of the donors reported 250 to 350 Gb of sequence data and some 100 million unique TCR beta sequences from about 200 million T cells. On average, around 200,000 unique TCR beta nucleotide sequences were sequenced per donor among 398 genotyped donors of the cohort, with roughly 18% of those sequences being non-productive. Along with the approximately 670-subject first cohort, a separate validation cohort of around 110 different subjects was used. The genetic ancestry cluster associated with self-reported Caucasian donors included about 81% of the roughly 390 genotyped donors. An earlier analysis of about 600 of the donors used high-throughput TCR beta sequencing to judge whether each TCR beta V gene segment behaved as functional or pseudogenic. The study aimed to test whether signatures of past pathogen exposure could be identified by cataloging public T cell receptors. The study profiled the T cell repertoires of fewer than 850 subjects by immunosequencing and related them to cytomegalovirus serostatus. High-throughput TCR immunosequencing, statistical association of individual TCRs with disease status, and machine learning were combined to predict cytomegalovirus infection status. Alongside the repertoire data, information on donor age, sex, ethnicity and CMV serostatus was compiled. Typing coverage differed by locus: A, B, C, DRB1 and DQB1 were typed in roughly 620-640 donors, DQA1 in about 550, DPA1 in some 610, and DPB1 in roughly 470. An early release that covered fewer than 750 HLA-typed donors contained approximately 300 gigabases of sequencing data and tens of millions of unique TCR sequences. In the later analysis, no new phenotypic data were used to find candidate immune exposures; instead, reliance was placed on TCR beta sequences and their occurrence across donors. About five DR-DQ haplotypes were treated as single units for association and clustering because of strong linkage in the cohort. A later analysis re-examined previously published TCR beta repertoires from just over 650 donors and added high-resolution HLA genotyping to investigate patterns of TCR occurrence. Class I and class II HLA loci were covered by the typing at four-digit resolution. Every discovery cohort repertoire had been produced on one sequencing platform. Genome-wide SNP genotypes for about three fifths of the roughly 700 donors were used in a later genetic analysis, which treated that subset as a discovery cohort.

The library was obtained by the immunoSEQ multiplex PCR assay. A mixture of 60 forward primers for TCR Vbeta segments and 13 reverse primers for TCR Jbeta segments was used in the multiplex PCR. Amplification of the CDR3 region of rearranged TCR beta genes was performed with a multiplex PCR assay on genomic DNA. The amplified TCR beta libraries were sequenced on the Illumina HiSeq System as 87-base-pair reads. The study's processing was this. Across the 600 to 700 repertoires, a later analysis counted 60 million to 90 million unique TCR beta chains, 9.5 million to 13 million of which were shared by at least two donors. To remove PCR and sequencing errors, raw reads were error-corrected and collapsed into unique sequences using a nearest-neighbor algorithm that merged closely related sequences. V, D and J gene segments were assigned by aligning CDR3 sequences to IMGT reference sequences. Each retained sequence needed at least a six-nucleotide match to both a V gene segment and a J gene segment. Rearrangements were called productive when the CDR3 lacked stop codons and stayed in frame with V and J; all others were non-productive. CDR3 was defined according to IMGT convention as the region running from the second conserved V-encoded cysteine to the conserved J-encoded phenylalanine. The earlier analysis of about 590 of the donors excluded sequences that lacked an unambiguous match to a single V gene segment. In an earlier analysis of some 590 of the donors, a V segment was called functional when productive rearrangements were above 56.7%, and segregating when the standard deviation between donors exceeded 5%. A statistical classification framework was developed to diagnose cytomegalovirus status using the catalog of TCR beta chain sequences. A later analysis assigned V and J genes by comparing TCR nucleotide sequences with IMGT/GENE-DB human TR gene sequences. A later analysis assigned CDR3 sequences and most-parsimonious VDJ recombination scenarios with the TCRdist pipeline. In a later analysis, each TCR beta chain was defined by its CDR3 amino acid sequence together with its V-gene family, and reads lacking a unique V-gene family were excluded. To address suspected cross-contamination and a sequencing artifact, a later analysis removed roughly 640 highly shared, low-generation-probability nucleotide sequences. In a later analysis, a clonal expansion index for each public chain was calculated from normalized within-repertoire ranks of inferred template counts. In a later analysis, generation probabilities were computed with a VDJ recombination model fitted to out-of-frame rearrangements, and the resulting probabilities were checked against IGoR. Hypergeometric tests were used in a later analysis to score TCR-TCR, TCR-HLA and TCR-CMV co-occurrence, with a repertoire-size bias correction applied to the TCR pairs. A later analysis estimated false discovery rates by permuting HLA or CMV assignments 20 times. In a later analysis, co-occurring TCRs were grouped using DBSCAN, and TCRdist sequence similarity was added for clustering within HLA-allele-positive subsets. Co-occurrence clustering excluded repertoires with fewer than 30,000 or more than 120,000 public chains, plus five with anomalous nucleotide sharing. TCRdb mirrors the immuneACCESS table, restricted to in-frame sequences. Some clones are absent from its copies; in checked studies, under half trace to an unresolved V gene, and the reason for the others is unknown. That table supplies the V and J calls and clone size; D and trimming were determined from the DNA. Here the sample has 94,000 or so clones; about 70% occur a single time. The ten largest clones take up almost 8.5% of the sample.

The study at large found these results: Sequencing depth was assumed to be roughly uniform across donors in the presence/absence analyses, though that assumption may not hold. Strong co-occurrence of HLA alleles, especially DR and DQ, made assigning TCR associations to individual alleles difficult. A later analysis found that HLA-associated TCR beta chains were more clonally expanded and had lower generation probabilities than equally common non-associated chains. In a later genetic analysis, a missense DCLRE1C variant was associated with V-gene and J-gene trimming of TCR beta chains, and the association was replicated in an independent cohort. Because HLA typing was unavailable for some donors at each locus, only the typed subset was used in association tests. The cohort was sequenced for TCR beta chains only, and without alpha or paired-chain data the features that could be detected were limited. In the study, around 150 TCR beta chains were listed as associated with cytomegalovirus. At a false discovery rate of 0.05, a later analysis linked 16,951 TCR beta sequences to specific HLA alleles. It was suggested by the authors that the approach could potentially be generalized to other disease states and immunological phenotypes. Most TCR sequences were seen in very few donors, while some public TCRs were found in many individuals. CMV serostatus was the only immune exposure information available for the cohort. Several of the top co-occurrence clusters appeared to be linked to parvovirus B19, influenza, CMV and Epstein-Barr virus, according to a later analysis. In a later analysis, most CMV-associated TCR beta chains were found to appear HLA-restricted, with HLA associations seemingly driven largely by CMV exposure. Correlated functional status among segregating V segments might be attributable to linkage disequilibrium, but an unknown experimental factor could not be ruled out. A further reported finding was that TCR beta sequences accurately predicted the HLA-A and HLA-B alleles for most subjects in the first cohort. The sequencing pipeline was judged likely to have produced a cluster of highly shared sequence variants as a technical artifact. The earlier analysis of approximately 560 of the donors excluded approximately 17 rarely observed V segments, including chromosome 9 orphons, because counts were too low. Cytomegalovirus status was reported to be diagnosed by the classifier with high specificity and sensitivity in both the original and validation cohorts. An earlier analysis of roughly 570 of the donors showed that most TCR beta V segments appeared in productive rearrangements either about 90% or about 30% of the time, which broadly matched IMGT annotations. In a later analysis, TCR association rates were found to vary across HLA loci, with the most associated TCRs seen for DRB1 alleles and the fewest for HLA-C alleles. In vitro tests confirmed that a few of the cytomegalovirus-associated TCR beta chains recognize cytomegalovirus antigens. According to a later genetic analysis, donors in an Asian-associated ancestry cluster had fewer N-insertions in productive TCRs than the approximately 670-donor mean.

The material sequenced was PBMCs. The TCR comes from a man in his fifties or sixties in good health and CMV-seronegative.

The CDR3 protein: CASRLNFQETQYF. In nucleotide form, the sequence is TGCGCCAGCAGGCTCAACTTCCAAGAGACCCAGTACTTC. Recombination linked TRBV5-1 to TRBJ2-5; there is no confident call for the D gene. The CDR3 runs 13 residues from the cysteine to the phenylalanine. Just the 39-base CDR3 DNA is kept, in frame starting at base 1. Reading the germline V gene gives CDR1 SGHRS and CDR2 YFSETQ. The germline ends are 9 bases apart after V is trimmed by 5 bases and J by 1 base.